A single T cell receptor (beta chain) is shown here with its context. Original data processing: Reference gene primer amplification gave estimated nucleated cell counts. The data were produced by immunoSEQ multiplex PCR, yet TCRdb's version contains in-frame clones alone and is incomplete. V and J calls and clone size follow that table, whereas D and trimming were derived from the DNA. The top ten clones hold more than 1.5% of a sample with some 270,000 clones, about 83% of them seen once. The data are from a study of blood T cell repertoires in COVID-19. As for the study in general: Researchers got acute and convalescent COVID-19 samples from the United States, Italy and Spain. Sources were T cells, B-cell-depleted T cells, or PBMCs; the material itself was cDNA or gDNA.

The CDR3 covers 12 residues. The V and J ends lost 5 bases and 5 bases, in that order; junction bases with no gene match: 0. This receptor was obtained from a woman in her thirties or forties who had recovered from COVID-19. Sequenced input: peripheral blood. The genes are TRBV12-3 or TRBV12-4 and TRBJ1-2; 9 nucleotides agree with TRBD1. The CDR3 bases are TGTGCCAGCAGTGGACAGGGGTATGGCTACACCTTC. This sequence encodes CASSGQGYGYTF.